This T cell receptor beta chain comes out of a study of response to subunit inactivated influenza vaccine. This CDR3 comprises 15 residues. The germline gives CDR1 SGHTA, CDR2 FQGNSA. V was clipped by 4 bases and J by 8 bases; unmatched bases: 6. Using its own MiXCR run on the RT-PCR reads, TCRdb lists one record per CDR3 protein. The sample shows 500,000 to 550,000 distinct CDR3 sequences, 7.6% of them seen only once. Whole-study results and caveats: Each seasonal flu vaccination may recruit only limited new T cells, authors suggested.

At least ten counts were recorded for this clonotype. Its cognate antigen is unknown. The chain joins TRBV7-2 to TRBJ1-6, with 9 positions matching TRBD1. Specimen: PBMCs from blood, collected roughly 24 months after vaccination. The sequence came from a man in his fifties or sixties who received an inactivated influenza vaccine. The CDR3 DNA follows: TGTGCCAGCAGCTCCGGACAGGGGTTTTATTCACCCCTCCACTTT. This sequence encodes CASSSGQGFYSPLHF. Full variable domain (outside the CDR3, taken from reference TRBV7-2 and TRBJ1-6): GAGVSQSPSNKVTEKGKDVELRCDPISGHTALYWYRQSLGQGLEFLIYFQGNSAPDKSGLPSDRFSAERTGGSVSTLTIQRTQQEDSAVYLCASSSGQGFYSPLHFGNGTRLTVT.